The 27 T cell receptor beta chains reported below all come from one sample, sequenced in a study of blood T cell repertoires in COVID-19. Here immunoSEQ multiplex PCR was the method, and the copy in TCRdb shows in-frame clones only, minus some. This table has around 88,000 clones, more than 70% appearing once. Sequencing was done on a sample of peripheral blood. These receptors all come from an elderly woman with acute or convalescent COVID-19.

The J gene is TRBJ1-5, the V gene TRBV21-1; the D call in the table, TRBD1, was not verified against the DNA. TRBV21-1 counts as a pseudogene. The CDR3 sequence is 18 residues long. CDR3: CASSKVDRGRRSNQPQHF. CDR3 in DNA: TGTGCCAGCAGCAAAGTGGACAGGGGGCGAAGGAGCAATCAGCCCCAGCATTTT.

The chain links TRBV18 to TRBJ1-1; 7 positions match TRBD1. CDR3 size: 12 residues. Germline loops: CDR1 KGHSH, CDR2 LQKENI. V gave up 3 bases and J gave up 7 bases; unmatched junction bases: 2. CDR3 bases: TGTGCCAGCTCACCCCGGGACAGTGAAGCTTTCTTT. Translating gives CASSPRDSEAFF.

The V and J genes are TRBV4-1 and TRBJ1-5; 8 bases align to TRBD1. CDR3 length: 17 amino acids. CDR1 MGHRA and CDR2 YSYEKL come from the germline V gene. Germline trimming cut 2 bases from V and 0 bases from J; bases unmatched to any gene: 6. The CDR3 loop reads CASSQTGTGNSNQPQHF. The CDR3 DNA reads TGCGCCAGCAGCCAAACCGGGACAGGTAATAGCAATCAGCCCCAGCATTTT.

The rearrangement uses TRBV27 and TRBJ2-3; D remains unclear. Germline V gene data show CDR1 as MNHEY and CDR2 as SMNVEV (reference sequence). The CDR3 spans 13 residues. V was shortened by 2 bases and J by 6 bases, with 9 bases between the two germline ends. The CDR3 region is CASSLRPEDTQYF. CDR3 nucleotide sequence: TGTGCCAGCAGTTTAAGGCCGGAGGATACGCAGTATTTT.

The rearrangement joins TRBV27 to TRBJ2-2, with TRBD1 matching over 7 bases. Germline V gene lookup returns CDR1 MNHEY and CDR2 SMNVEV (reference sequence). With 5 bases clipped from V and 2 bases from J, the junction kept 11 bases outside the gene matches. CDR3 size: 17 residues. CDR3 sequence: CASSMSRQGSNTGELFF. CDR3 sequence (DNA): TGTGCCAGCAGTATGAGTAGACAGGGATCCAACACCGGGGAGCTGTTTTTT.

The chain links TRBV5-1 to TRBJ2-7; no reliable D call. The CDR3 totals 16 residues. The germline V and J ends were trimmed by 4 bases and 0 bases, with 17 bases remaining between them. The germline gives CDR1 SGHRS, CDR2 YFSETQ. The CDR3 region has the DNA TGCGCCAGCAGCCTACAGTCTTTTCAATTCTCCTACGAGCAGTACTTC. It codes for CASSLQSFQFSYEQYF.

This chain links TRBV10-3 with TRBJ2-2; 7 bases agree with TRBD1. J was trimmed by 0 bases and V by 0 bases; bases with no gene match: 4. Germline lookup yields CDR1 ENHRY and CDR2 SYGVKD. The CDR3 loop spans 17 amino acids. CDR3 in DNA: TGTGCCATCAGTGAGTCAGGGCAGGGGGCGAACACCGGGGAGCTGTTTTTT. Its protein product is CAISESGQGANTGELFF.

The J gene is TRBJ2-1, the V gene TRBV19, with TRBD2 matching 9 bases. V shed 3 bases and J 8 bases; nucleotides not matched to a gene: 8. Germline V lookup: CDR1 LNHDA, CDR2 SQIVND (reference sequence). The CDR3 runs 15 residues. CDR3 coding DNA: TGTGCCAGTAGTATCAGAGCGGGAGGAAGAGATGAGCAGTTCTTC. The encoded protein is CASSIRAGGRDEQFF.

The chain combines TRBV6-5 with TRBJ2-1; 7 bases match TRBD1. CDR3 length: 14 amino acids. Germline values: CDR1 MNHEY, CDR2 SVGAGI. Trimming took 7 bases from V and 0 from J; bases not matched to a gene: 3. CDR3 DNA: TGTGCCAGCAAACGGGACAGCTCCTACAATGAGCAGTTCTTC. This translates into CASKRDSSYNEQFF.

V is TRBV29-1 and J is TRBJ2-1; 9 nucleotides agree with TRBD1. Trimming removed 7 bases from V and 2 bases from J; junction bases left unmatched: 12. This CDR3 comprises 16 residues. Germline V gene data show CDR1 as SQVTM and CDR2 as ANQGSEA. The CDR3 region is CSAVGRQGVPYNEQFF. In DNA, the CDR3 is TGCAGCGCCGTGGGGCGACAGGGGGTACCCTACAATGAGCAGTTCTTC.

The chain uses TRBV4-3 and TRBJ2-7; TRBD1 aligns across 7 bases. CDR3 length: 15 amino acids. Looked up from germline, CDR1 is LGHNA and CDR2 is YSLEER. V lost 2 bases, J lost 5 bases, and 9 bases stayed unmatched. This CDR3 is CASSQTRTGSHEQYF. The CDR3 region has the DNA TGCGCCAGCAGCCAAACCCGGACAGGTAGCCACGAGCAGTACTTC.

V and J are TRBV13 and TRBJ2-7; no clear D gene. Between the trimmed V and J ends, which lost 4 bases and 4 bases, there was a span of 5 bases. Germline values: CDR1 PRHDT, CDR2 FYEKMQ (reference sequence). The CDR3 totals 11 residues. The CDR3 sequence: CASSSRYEQYF. The CDR3 DNA follows: TGTGCCAGCAGCTCGCGATACGAGCAGTACTTC.

The chain recombines TRBV6-5 with TRBJ1-2, with a tentative D call TRBD1 (5 bases). Germline CDR1 reads MNHEY; CDR2 reads SVGAGI. The CDR3 is 15 residues long. V dropped 4 bases and J dropped 4 bases, with 16 bases sitting between them. The CDR3 protein is CASSWGVPVLYGYTF. Written as DNA, the CDR3 is TGTGCCAGCAGTTGGGGGGTCCCCGTTCTCTATGGCTACACCTTC.

The rearrangement links TRBV27 to TRBJ2-3; D ambiguous. Trimming pared 5 bases from V and 1 base from J, leaving 13 bases between. The germline V gene has CDR1 MNHEY and CDR2 SMNVEV (reference sequence). CDR3 length equals 15 residues. DNA for the CDR3: TGTGCCAGCAGTGCCCCACGCGGCCGCACAGATACGCAGTATTTT. Its translation is CASSAPRGRTDTQYF.

This sequence joins TRBV4-2 and TRBJ2-3; 8 bases map to TRBD2. There are 16 residues in the CDR3. Trimming took 1 base from V and 2 from J; bases not matched to a gene: 5. CDR1 and CDR2 from the germline V gene are LGHNA and YNFKEQ. CDR3 residues: CASSQGASGFTDTQYF. The CDR3 nucleotides read TGTGCCAGCAGCCAAGGGGCTAGCGGGTTCACAGATACGCAGTATTTT.

The chain uses TRBV7-9 and TRBJ1-1; the match to TRBD1 covers 8 bases. Per germline, CDR1 SEHNR and CDR2 FQNEAQ (reference sequence). This CDR3 contains 17 residues. The V gene end was trimmed by 2 bases and the J gene end by 4 bases; junction bases not matched to a gene: 12. The CDR3 reads CASSLRVQGAWGTEAFF. In DNA form, the CDR3 reads TGTGCCAGCAGCTTAAGAGTTCAGGGGGCTTGGGGCACTGAAGCTTTCTTT.

The chain links TRBV28 to TRBJ2-1; TRBD2 aligns across 14 bases. Germline V gene data show CDR1 as MDHEN and CDR2 as SYDVKM. This CDR3 is 16 amino acids long. Trimming cost V 5 bases and J 8 bases; bases outside gene matches: 8. CDR3 coding DNA: TGTGCCAGCAGTGCGCCGGGACTAGCGGGAGTCCATGAGCAGTTCTTC. Translating gives CASSAPGLAGVHEQFF.

This clone was seen once. The chain employs TRBV6-2 or TRBV6-3 and TRBJ2-3, with TRBD2 identical over 11 bases. Trimming removed 4 bases from V and 6 bases from J; junction bases left unmatched: 9. CDR1 and CDR2 from the germline V gene are MNHEY and SVGEGT. CDR3 length equals 16 residues. CDR3 coding DNA: TGTGCCAGCAGTTCACGACTAGCGGGGCGGCTGGATACGCAGTATTTT. Its protein is CASSSRLAGRLDTQYF.

The V and J genes are TRBV12-3 or TRBV12-4 and TRBJ1-6; no clear D. With 3 bases removed from V and 6 bases from J, the gap between germline ends came to 6 bases. The CDR3 runs 13 residues. Here the CDR3 DNA reads TGTGCCAGCAGTTTTCAGGTTAATTCACCCCTCCACTTT. Amino acids: CASSFQVNSPLHF.

V and J are TRBV28 and TRBJ1-2; D gene uncertain. V lost 3 bases and J 8 bases, leaving 10 bases between the germline ends. The CDR3 is made up of 12 amino acids. Per germline, CDR1 MDHEN and CDR2 SYDVKM. The CDR3 DNA reads TGTGCCAGCAGTTTTCCCATTTCCGGCTACACCTTC. Its protein is CASSFPISGYTF.

The chain recombines TRBV18 with TRBJ2-1; D is possibly TRBD2 (6 bases). Trimming removed 1 base from V and 0 bases from J, with 7 bases in between. In germline, CDR1 is KGHSH, CDR2 LQKENI. This CDR3 comprises 15 residues. The DNA of the CDR3 is TGTGCCAGCTCACCACGGACTACCTCCTACAATGAGCAGTTCTTC. Residues: CASSPRTTSYNEQFF.

The chain combines TRBV6-5 with TRBJ1-2, with D tentatively TRBD1 (5 bases). Per the germline V gene, CDR1 is MNHEY and CDR2 is SVGAGI. With 6 bases removed from V and 2 bases from J, the gap between germline ends came to 13 bases. The CDR3 spans 14 residues. The CDR3 bases are TGTGCCAGCAGCACCCTACAGGACAACTATGGCTACACCTTC. Amino acid sequence: CASSTLQDNYGYTF.

V is TRBV5-1 and J is TRBJ2-4; possible D gene TRBD2, 6 bases. CDR3 length: 16 amino acids. Looked up from germline, CDR1 is SGHRS and CDR2 is YFSETQ. Trimming removed 2 bases at V and 2 bases at J, with 14 bases between. For the CDR3, the DNA is TGCGCCAGCAGCTTTGGGCTAGCGACCTCCAAAAACATTCAGTACTTC. Protein: CASSFGLATSKNIQYF.

The chain couples TRBV7-9 to TRBJ1-6; 9 bases align to TRBD1. Germline values: CDR1 SEHNR, CDR2 FQNEAQ (reference sequence). The CDR3 has 16 amino acids. The ends lost 5 bases at V and 4 bases at J; junction bases unmatched: 6. CDR3 amino acids: CASSTTGTGYNSPLHF. As DNA, the CDR3 is TGTGCCAGCAGCACAACCGGGACAGGGTATAATTCACCCCTCCACTTT. The full variable domain, completed using reference TRBV7-9 and TRBJ1-6, is DTGVSQNPRHKITKRGQNVTFRCDPISEHNRLYWYRQTLGQGPEFLTYFQNEAQLEKSRLLSDRFSAERPKGSFSTLEIQRTEQGDSAMYLCASSTTGTGYNSPLHFGNGTRLTVT.

This chain links TRBV19 with TRBJ2-2, with TRBD2 identical over 15 bases. V was clipped by 5 bases and J by 4 bases; unmatched bases: 11. Looked up from germline, CDR1 is LNHDA and CDR2 is SQIVND (reference sequence). There are 19 residues in the CDR3. This CDR3 is CASSLWTSGGASGTGELFF. CDR3 nucleotides: TGTGCCAGTAGTTTATGGACTAGCGGGGGGGCCTCGGGCACCGGGGAGCTGTTTTTT.

The chain couples TRBV23-1 to TRBJ1-1; 10 bases agree with TRBD1. TRBV23-1 is an ORF, and what it does is uncertain. V was clipped by 4 bases and J by 4 bases; unmatched bases: 6. CDR3 size: 15 residues. The CDR3 spells CASSPGTGVFTEAFF. The DNA for the CDR3 is TGCGCCAGCAGTCCAGGGACAGGGGTTTTCACTGAAGCTTTCTTT.

J is TRBJ2-5 and V is TRBV19; TRBD1 might be the D (5 bases). From germline, CDR1 is LNHDA and CDR2 SQIVND (reference sequence). The CDR3 totals 14 residues. The V gene lost 4 bases and the J gene lost 4 bases, with 13 bases spanning the gap. The CDR3 bases are TGTGCCAGTAGTACCGGACAACGAGGAGAGACCCAGTACTTC. Translating gives CASSTGQRGETQYF.